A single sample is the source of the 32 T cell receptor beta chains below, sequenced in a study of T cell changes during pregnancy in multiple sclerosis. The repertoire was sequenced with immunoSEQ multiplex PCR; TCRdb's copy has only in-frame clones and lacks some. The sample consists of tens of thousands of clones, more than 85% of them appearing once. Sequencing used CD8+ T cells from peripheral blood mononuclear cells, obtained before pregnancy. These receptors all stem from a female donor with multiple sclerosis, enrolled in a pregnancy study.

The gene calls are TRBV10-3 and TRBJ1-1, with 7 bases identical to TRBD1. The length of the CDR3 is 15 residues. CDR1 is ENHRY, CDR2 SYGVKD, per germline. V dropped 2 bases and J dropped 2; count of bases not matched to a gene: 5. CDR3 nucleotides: TGTGCCATCAGTGAGGTGGACAGGCGAAACACTGAAGCTTTCTTT. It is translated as CAISEVDRRNTEAFF.

The CDR3 DNA sequence: TGCAGTGCTAAGGTTAGCCTTGAGCAGTTCTTC. Translating it yields CSAKVSLEQFF. The chain links TRBV20-1 to TRBJ2-1; D uncertain. CDR1 and CDR2 (germline): DFQATT, SNEGSKA (reference sequence). Trimming stripped 4 bases from V and 9 bases from J, with 10 bases between. The CDR3 covers 11 residues.

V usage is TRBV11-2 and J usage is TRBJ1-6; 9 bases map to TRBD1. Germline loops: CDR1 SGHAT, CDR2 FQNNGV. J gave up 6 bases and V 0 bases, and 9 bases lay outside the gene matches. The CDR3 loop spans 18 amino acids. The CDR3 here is CASSLDLWGTGSNSPLHF. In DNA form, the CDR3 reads TGTGCCAGCAGCTTAGACCTCTGGGGGACAGGGTCTAATTCACCCCTCCACTTT.

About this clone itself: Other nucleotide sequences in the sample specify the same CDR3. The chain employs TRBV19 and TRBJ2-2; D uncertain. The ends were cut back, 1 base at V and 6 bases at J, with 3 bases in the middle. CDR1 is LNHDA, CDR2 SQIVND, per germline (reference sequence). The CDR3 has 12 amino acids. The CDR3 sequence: CASSIAAGELFF. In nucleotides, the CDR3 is TGTGCCAGTAGTATAGCGGCCGGGGAGCTGTTTTTT.

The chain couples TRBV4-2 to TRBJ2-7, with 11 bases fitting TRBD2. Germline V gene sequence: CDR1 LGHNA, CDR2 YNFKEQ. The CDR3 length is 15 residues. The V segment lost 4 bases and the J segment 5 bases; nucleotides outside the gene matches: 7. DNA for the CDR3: TGTGCCAGCAGCCCGACTAGCGGGGTACAGGACGAGCAGTACTTC. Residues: CASSPTSGVQDEQYF.

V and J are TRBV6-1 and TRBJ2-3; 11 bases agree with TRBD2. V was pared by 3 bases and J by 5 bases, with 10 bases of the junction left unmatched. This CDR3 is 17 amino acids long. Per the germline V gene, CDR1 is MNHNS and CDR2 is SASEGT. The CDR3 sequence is CASSDKRLAGGKDTQYF. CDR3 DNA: TGTGCCAGCAGTGACAAACGGCTAGCGGGGGGTAAAGATACGCAGTATTTT.

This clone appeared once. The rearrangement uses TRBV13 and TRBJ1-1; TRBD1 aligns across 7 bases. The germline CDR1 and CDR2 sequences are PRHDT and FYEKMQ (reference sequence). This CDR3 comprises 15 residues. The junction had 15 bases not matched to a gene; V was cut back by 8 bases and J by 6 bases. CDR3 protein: CASHPARQGAAEAFF. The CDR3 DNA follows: TGTGCCAGCCACCCCGCCCGACAGGGTGCGGCTGAAGCTTTCTTT.

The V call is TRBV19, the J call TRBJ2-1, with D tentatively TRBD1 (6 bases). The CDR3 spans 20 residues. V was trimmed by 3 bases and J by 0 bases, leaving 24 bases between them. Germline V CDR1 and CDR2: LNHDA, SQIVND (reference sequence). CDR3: CASSMRTEGVLVSSYNEQFF. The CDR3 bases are TGTGCCAGTAGTATGCGCACCGAGGGGGTGCTCGTGAGCTCCTACAATGAGCAGTTCTTC.

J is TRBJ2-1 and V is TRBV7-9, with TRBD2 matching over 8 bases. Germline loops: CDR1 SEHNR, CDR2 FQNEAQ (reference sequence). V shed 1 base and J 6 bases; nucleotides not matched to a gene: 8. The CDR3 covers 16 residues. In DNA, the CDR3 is TGTGCCAGCAGCTTAGGGCCGGGGGGGGCCTCCAATGAGCAGTTCTTC. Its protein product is CASSLGPGGASNEQFF.

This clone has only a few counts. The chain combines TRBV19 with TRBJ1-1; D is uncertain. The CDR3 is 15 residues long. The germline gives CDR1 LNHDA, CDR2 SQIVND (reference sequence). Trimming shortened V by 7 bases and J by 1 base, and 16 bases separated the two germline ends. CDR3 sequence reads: CASNPWGATNTEAFF. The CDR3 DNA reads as TGTGCCAGTAACCCCTGGGGAGCTACGAACACTGAAGCTTTCTTT.

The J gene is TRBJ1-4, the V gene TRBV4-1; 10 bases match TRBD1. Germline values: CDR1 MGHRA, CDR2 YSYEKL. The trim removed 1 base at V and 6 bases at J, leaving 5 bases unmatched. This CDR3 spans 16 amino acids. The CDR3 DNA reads TGCGCCAGCAGCCAAGCTACCGGGACAGGGGATGAAAAACTGTTTTTT. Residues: CASSQATGTGDEKLFF.

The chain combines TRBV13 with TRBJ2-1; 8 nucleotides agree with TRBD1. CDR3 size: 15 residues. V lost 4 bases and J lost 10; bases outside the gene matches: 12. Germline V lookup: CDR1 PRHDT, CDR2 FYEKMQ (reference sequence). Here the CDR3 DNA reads TGTGCCAGCAGCTCCCCCACCGACAGGGGCAGAGAGCAGTTCTTC. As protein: CASSSPTDRGREQFF.

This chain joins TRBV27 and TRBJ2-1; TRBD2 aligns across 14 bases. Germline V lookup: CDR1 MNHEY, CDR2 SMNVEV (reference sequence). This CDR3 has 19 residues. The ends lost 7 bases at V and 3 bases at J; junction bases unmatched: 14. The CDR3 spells CASNTAGLAGGNYYNEQFF. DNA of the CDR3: TGTGCCAGCAATACGGCAGGACTAGCGGGGGGAAATTACTACAATGAGCAGTTCTTC.

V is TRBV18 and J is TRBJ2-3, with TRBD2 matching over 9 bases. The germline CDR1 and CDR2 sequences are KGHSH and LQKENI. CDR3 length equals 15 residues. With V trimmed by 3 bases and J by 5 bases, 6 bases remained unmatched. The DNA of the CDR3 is TGTGCCAGCTCACCTATAGCGGGGGACGAAGATACGCAGTATTTT. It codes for CASSPIAGDEDTQYF.

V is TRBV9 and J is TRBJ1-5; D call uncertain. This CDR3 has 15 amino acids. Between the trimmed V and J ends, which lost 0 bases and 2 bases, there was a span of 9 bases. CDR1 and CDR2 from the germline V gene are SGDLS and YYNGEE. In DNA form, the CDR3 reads TGTGCCAGCAGCGTAGGAGGAGGCGGCAATCAGCCCCAGCATTTT. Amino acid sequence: CASSVGGGGNQPQHF.

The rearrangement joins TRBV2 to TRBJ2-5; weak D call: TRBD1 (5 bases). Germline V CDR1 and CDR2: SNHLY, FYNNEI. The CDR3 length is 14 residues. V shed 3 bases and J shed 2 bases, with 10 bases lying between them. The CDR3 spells CASSEFRVQETQYF. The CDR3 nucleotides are TGTGCCAGCAGTGAGTTCAGGGTTCAAGAGACCCAGTACTTC.

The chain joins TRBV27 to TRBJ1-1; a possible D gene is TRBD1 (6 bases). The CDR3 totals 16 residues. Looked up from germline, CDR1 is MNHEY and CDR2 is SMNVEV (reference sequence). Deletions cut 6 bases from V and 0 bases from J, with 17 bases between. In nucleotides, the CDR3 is TGTGCCAGCAGCCAGAGTGGACAGTTCTTGAACACTGAAGCTTTCTTT. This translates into CASSQSGQFLNTEAFF.

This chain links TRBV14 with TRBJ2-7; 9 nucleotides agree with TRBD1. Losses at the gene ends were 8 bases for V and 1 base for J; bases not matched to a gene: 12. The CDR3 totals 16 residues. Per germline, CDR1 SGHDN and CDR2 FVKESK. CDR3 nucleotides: TGTGCCAGCTCTAGTGCCGGGACAGGGATTTCCTACGAGCAGTACTTC. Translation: CASSSAGTGISYEQYF.

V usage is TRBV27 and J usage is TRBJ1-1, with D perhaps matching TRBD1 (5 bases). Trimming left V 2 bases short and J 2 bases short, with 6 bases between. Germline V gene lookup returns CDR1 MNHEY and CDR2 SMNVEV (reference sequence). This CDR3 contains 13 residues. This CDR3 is CASSLGTNTEAFF. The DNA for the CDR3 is TGTGCCAGCAGTTTAGGGACTAACACTGAAGCTTTCTTT.

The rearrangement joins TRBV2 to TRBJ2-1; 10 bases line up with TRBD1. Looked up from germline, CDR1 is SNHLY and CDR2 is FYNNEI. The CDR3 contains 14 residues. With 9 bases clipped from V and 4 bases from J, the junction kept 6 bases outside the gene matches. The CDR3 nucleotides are TGTGCCAGAGCCGGGACAGGGGTTTACAATGAGCAGTTCTTC. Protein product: CARAGTGVYNEQFF.

The chain's CDR3 is CASSEDRVEQYF. The CDR3 DNA reads TGTGCCAGCAGTGAAGACAGGGTGGAGCAGTACTTC. The chain has TRBV2 and TRBJ2-7; maybe TRBD1 (6 bases). The CDR3 runs 12 residues. Looked up from germline, CDR1 is SNHLY and CDR2 is FYNNEI. Deletions cut 1 base from V and 7 bases from J, with 8 bases between.

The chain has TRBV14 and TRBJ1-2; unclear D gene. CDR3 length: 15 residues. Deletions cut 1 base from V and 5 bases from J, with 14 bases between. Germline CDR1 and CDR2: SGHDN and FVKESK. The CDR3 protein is CASSQVAGAGYGYTF. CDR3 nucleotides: TGTGCCAGCAGCCAAGTAGCTGGTGCCGGGTATGGCTACACCTTC.

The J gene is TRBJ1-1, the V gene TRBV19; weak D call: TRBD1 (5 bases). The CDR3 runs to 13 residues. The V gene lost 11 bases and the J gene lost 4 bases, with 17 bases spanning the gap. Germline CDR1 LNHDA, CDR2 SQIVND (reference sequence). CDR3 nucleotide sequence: TGTGCCTGCTTAGACCCGCAGGGCACTGAAGCTTTCTTT. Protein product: CACLDPQGTEAFF. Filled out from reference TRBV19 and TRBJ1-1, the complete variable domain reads DGGITQSPKYLFRKEGQNVTLSCEQNLNHDAMYWYRQDPGQGLRLIYYSQIVNDFQKGDIAEGYSVSREKKESFPLTVTSAQKNPTAFYLCACLDPQGTEAFFGQGTRLTVV.

CDR3 sequence reads: CASISTSGAYEQYF. The CDR3 DNA is TGTGCCAGCATTAGTACTAGCGGAGCCTACGAGCAGTACTTC. The chain recombines TRBV6-5 with TRBJ2-7; 8 bases map to TRBD2. V was clipped by 7 bases and J by 2 bases; unmatched bases: 7. There are 14 residues in the CDR3. The germline V gene encodes CDR1 MNHEY and CDR2 SVGAGI.

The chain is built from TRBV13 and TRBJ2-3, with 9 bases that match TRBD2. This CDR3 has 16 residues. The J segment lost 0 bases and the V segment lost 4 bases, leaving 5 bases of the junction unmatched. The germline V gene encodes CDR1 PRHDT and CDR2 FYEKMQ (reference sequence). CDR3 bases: TGTGCCAGCAGCTCCTTTAGCGGGGGAAGCACAGATACGCAGTATTTT. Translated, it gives CASSSFSGGSTDTQYF.

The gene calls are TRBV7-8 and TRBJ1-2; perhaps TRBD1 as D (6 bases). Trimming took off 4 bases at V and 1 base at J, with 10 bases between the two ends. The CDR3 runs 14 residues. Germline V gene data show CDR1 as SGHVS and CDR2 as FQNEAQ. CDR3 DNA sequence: TGTGCCAGCAGCTCCCGGACAGATAACTATGGCTACACCTTC. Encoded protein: CASSSRTDNYGYTF.

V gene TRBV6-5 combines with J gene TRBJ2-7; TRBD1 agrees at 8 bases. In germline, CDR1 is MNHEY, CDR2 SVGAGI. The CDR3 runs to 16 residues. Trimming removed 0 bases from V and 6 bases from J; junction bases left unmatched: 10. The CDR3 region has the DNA TGTGCCAGCAGTTACTCCAGCTCAGGGGGCGATTCCGAGCAGTACTTC. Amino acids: CASSYSSSGGDSEQYF.

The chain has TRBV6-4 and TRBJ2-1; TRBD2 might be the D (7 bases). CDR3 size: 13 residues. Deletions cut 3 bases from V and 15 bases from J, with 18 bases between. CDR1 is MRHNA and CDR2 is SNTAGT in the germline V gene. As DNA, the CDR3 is TGTGCCAGCAGTGAGATGGGGGGGCCCGGGTTGTTCTTC. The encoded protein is CASSEMGGPGLFF.

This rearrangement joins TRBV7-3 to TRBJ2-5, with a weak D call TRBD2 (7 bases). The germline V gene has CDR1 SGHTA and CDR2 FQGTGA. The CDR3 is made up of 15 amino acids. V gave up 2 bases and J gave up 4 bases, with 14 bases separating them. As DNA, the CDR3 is TGTGCCAGCAGCTTATTAGGGGGGGGCAGAGAGACCCAGTACTTC. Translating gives CASSLLGGGRETQYF. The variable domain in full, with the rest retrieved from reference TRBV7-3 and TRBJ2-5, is GAGVSQTPSNKVTEKGKYVELRCDPISGHTALYWYRQSLGQGPEFLIYFQGTGAADDSGLPNDRFFAVRPEGSVSTLKIQRTERGDSAVYLCASSLLGGGRETQYFGPGTRLLVL.

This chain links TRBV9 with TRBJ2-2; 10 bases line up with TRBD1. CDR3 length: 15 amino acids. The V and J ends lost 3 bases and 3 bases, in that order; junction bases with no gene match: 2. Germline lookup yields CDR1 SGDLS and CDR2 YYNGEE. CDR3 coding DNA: TGTGCCAGCAGCGGGGGACAGGGGCACACCGGGGAGCTGTTTTTT. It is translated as CASSGGQGHTGELFF.

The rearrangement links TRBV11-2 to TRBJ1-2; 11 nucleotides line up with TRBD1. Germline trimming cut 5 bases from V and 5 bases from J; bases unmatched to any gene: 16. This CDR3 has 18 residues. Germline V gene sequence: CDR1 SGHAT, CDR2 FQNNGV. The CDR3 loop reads CASSPIVPGQGGLYGYTF. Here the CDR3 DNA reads TGTGCCAGCAGCCCTATCGTCCCGGGACAGGGGGGTTTATATGGCTACACCTTC.

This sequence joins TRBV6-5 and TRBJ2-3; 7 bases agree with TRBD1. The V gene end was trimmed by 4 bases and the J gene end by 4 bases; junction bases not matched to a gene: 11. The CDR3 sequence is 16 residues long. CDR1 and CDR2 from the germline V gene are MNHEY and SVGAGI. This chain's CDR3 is CASSFRGQTGSDTQYF. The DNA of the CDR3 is TGTGCCAGCAGTTTTAGGGGACAGACCGGCTCAGATACGCAGTATTTT.